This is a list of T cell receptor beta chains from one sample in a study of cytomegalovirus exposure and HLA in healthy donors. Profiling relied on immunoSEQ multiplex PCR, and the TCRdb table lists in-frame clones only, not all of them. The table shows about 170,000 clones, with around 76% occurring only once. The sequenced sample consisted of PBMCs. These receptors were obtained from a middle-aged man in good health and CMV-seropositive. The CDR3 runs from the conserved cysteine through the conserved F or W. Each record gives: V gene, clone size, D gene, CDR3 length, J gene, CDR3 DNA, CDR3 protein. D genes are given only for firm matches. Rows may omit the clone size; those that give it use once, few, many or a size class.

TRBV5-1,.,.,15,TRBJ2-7,TGCGCCAGCAGCTCGCTGGTAGAGCGCCCCTACGAGCAGTACTTC,CASSSLVERPYEQYF
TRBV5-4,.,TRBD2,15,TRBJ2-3,TGTGCCAGCAGACCGAGCGGGGGGGCGTCAGATACGCAGTATTTT,CASRPSGGASDTQYF
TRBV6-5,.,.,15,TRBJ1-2,TGTGCCAGCAGGCGCTCCCCGGGACTAACGCATGGCTACACCTTC,CASRRSPGLTHGYTF
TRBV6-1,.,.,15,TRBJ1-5,TGTGCCAGCAGCCCCGAGGGCAGGGGTAATCAGCCCCAGCATTTT,CASSPEGRGNQPQHF
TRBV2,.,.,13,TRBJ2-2,TGTGCCAGCAGTGATATTAACACCGGGGAGCTGTTTTTT,CASSDINTGELFF
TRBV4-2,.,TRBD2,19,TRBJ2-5,TGTGCCAGCAGCCAAGCCGGGGGGACTAGCGGGGGGCCGAGGGAGACCCAGTACTTC,CASSQAGGTSGGPRETQYF
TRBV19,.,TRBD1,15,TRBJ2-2,TGTGCCAGTAGTATTGGGACAGGGGATGCCGGGGAGCTGTTTTTT,CASSIGTGDAGELFF
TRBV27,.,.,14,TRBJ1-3,TGTGCCAGCAGCCGAGGTATAGGTGGAAACACCATATATTTT,CASSRGIGGNTIYF
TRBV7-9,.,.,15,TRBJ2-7,TGTGCCAGCAGCTTAGCGAGGGCAGGCCTGGGCGAGCAGTACTTC,CASSLARAGLGEQYF
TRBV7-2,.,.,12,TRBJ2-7,TGTGCCAGCAGCTCAGGAGGCCCCGAGCAGTACTTC,CASSSGGPEQYF
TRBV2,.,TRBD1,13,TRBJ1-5,TGTGCCAGCAGCGGACAGGGGGGTCAGCCCCAGCATTTT,CASSGQGGQPQHF
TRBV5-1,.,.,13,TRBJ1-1,TGCGCCAGCAGCTTATACGAGGACACTGAAGCTTTCTTT,CASSLYEDTEAFF
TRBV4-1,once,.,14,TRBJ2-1,TGCGCCAGCAGCCAAGAGCGGGGCTTAAATGAGCAGTTCTTC,CASSQERGLNEQFF
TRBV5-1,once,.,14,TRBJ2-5,TGCGCCAGCAGCTTTTACAGGGTCCAAGAGACCCAGTACTTC,CASSFYRVQETQYF
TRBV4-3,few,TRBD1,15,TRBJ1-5,TGCGCCAGCAGCCAAGAACAGGGGGCTGGCCAGCCCCAGCATTTT,CASSQEQGAGQPQHF
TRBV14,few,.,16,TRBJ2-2,TGTGCCAGCAGCCAAGGGGCGACAGTAAACACCGGGGAGCTGTTTTTT,CASSQGATVNTGELFF
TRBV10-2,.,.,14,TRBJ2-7,TGCGCCAGCAGTGGGATCGGGGGATCCTACGAGCAGTACTTC,CASSGIGGSYEQYF
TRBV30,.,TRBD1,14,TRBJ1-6,TGTGCCTGGAGTTACAGGGGGCATAATTCACCCCTCCACTTT,CAWSYRGHNSPLHF
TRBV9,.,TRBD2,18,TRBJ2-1,TGTGCCAGCAGCGTAGTTAGCGGGGGATCCCCCTCCTACAATGAGCAGTTCTTC,CASSVVSGGSPSYNEQFF
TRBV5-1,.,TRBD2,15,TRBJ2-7,TGCGCCAGCAGCCCAAGGACTAGCGGGGTTCCCGGGCAGTACTTC,CASSPRTSGVPGQYF
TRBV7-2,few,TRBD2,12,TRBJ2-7,TGTGCCAGCAGCACGACTAGCGGGGTACAGTACTTC,CASSTTSGVQYF
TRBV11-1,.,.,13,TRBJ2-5,TGTGCCAGCAGCTTATCGGGGAGAGAGACCCAGTACTTC,CASSLSGRETQYF
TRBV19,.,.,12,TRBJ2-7,TGTGCCAGTAGCCGGGGTTCCTACGAGCAGTACTTC,CASSRGSYEQYF
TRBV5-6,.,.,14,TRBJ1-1,TGTGCCAGCGACTTGGGAGGCTCGGGGACTGAAGCTTTCTTT,CASDLGGSGTEAFF
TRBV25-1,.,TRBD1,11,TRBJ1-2,TGTGCCAGCGCCGGACAGGGTGGCTACACCTTC,CASAGQGGYTF
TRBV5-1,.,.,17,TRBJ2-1,TGCGCCAGCAGCTCCCCCGCCCAGGGGAGAGGATACGATGAGCAGTTCTTC,CASSSPAQGRGYDEQFF
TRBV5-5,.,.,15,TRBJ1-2,TGTGCCAGCAGCTTGACGGGAATTACTAACTATGGCTACACCTTC,CASSLTGITNYGYTF
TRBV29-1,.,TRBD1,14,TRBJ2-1,TGCAGCGTTGATTTCGGACAGGCCTACAATGAGCAGTTCTTC,CSVDFGQAYNEQFF
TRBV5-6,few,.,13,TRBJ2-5,TGTGCCAGCAGCCCTGGACAGAAGGCTCCGGAGTACTTC,CASSPGQKAPEYF
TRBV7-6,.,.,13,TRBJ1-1,TGTGCCAGCAGCTTAGGGGGGCCTCGCGAAGCTTTCTTT,CASSLGGPREAFF
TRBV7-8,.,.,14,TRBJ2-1,TGTGCCAGCAGCTTCTCTTGGGCGGGCAATGAGCAGTTCTTC,CASSFSWAGNEQFF
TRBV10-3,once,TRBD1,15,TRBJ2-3,TGTGCCACCCGACCCGGGACAGGGGATTCAGATACGCAGTATTTT,CATRPGTGDSDTQYF
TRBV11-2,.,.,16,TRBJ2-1,TGTGCCAGCAGACCAACCACGGGGTCCATCGACAATGAGCAGTTCTTC,CASRPTTGSIDNEQFF
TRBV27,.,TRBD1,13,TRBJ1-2,TGTGCCAGCAGACACGGGACAGGGTACGGCTACACCTTC,CASRHGTGYGYTF
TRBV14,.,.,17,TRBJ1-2,TGTGCCAGCAGCCAAGCCGGAACAGACCCCGCTAACTATGGCTACACCTTC,CASSQAGTDPANYGYTF
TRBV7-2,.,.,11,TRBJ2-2,TGTGCCAGCAGCTCCTCCGGGGAGCTGTTTTTT,CASSSSGELFF
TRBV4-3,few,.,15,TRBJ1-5,TGCGCCAGCAGCCAAGATATAGCCTTCAATCAGCCCCAGCATTTT,CASSQDIAFNQPQHF
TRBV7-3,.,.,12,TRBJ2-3,TGTGCCAGCAGCGCGACGAGGGATACGCAGTATTTT,CASSATRDTQYF
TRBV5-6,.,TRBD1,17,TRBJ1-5,TGTGCCAGCAGCTTGAACAGGGGACAAATGGGCAATCAGCCCCAGCATTTT,CASSLNRGQMGNQPQHF
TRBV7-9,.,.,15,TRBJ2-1,TGTGCCAGCAGCTTAAGGGACTCCCTCAGAGAGAATGAGTTCTTC,CASSLRDSLRENEFF
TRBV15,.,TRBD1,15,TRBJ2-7,TGTGCCACCAGCCCGGGACAGGGGGCTCGAGACGAGCAGTACTTC,CATSPGQGARDEQYF
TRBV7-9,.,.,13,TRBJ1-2,TGTGCCAGCAGCTCAGGGTCTAACTATGGCTACACCTTC,CASSSGSNYGYTF
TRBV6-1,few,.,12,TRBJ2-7,TGTGCCAGCAGAGCAGGGGTAGGGGAGCAGTACTTC,CASRAGVGEQYF
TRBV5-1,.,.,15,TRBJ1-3,TGCGCCAGCAGCGTCGAGGGCCACTCTGGAAACACCATATATTTT,CASSVEGHSGNTIYF
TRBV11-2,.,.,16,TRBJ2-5,TGTGCCAGCAGCTTACCGGGACATTTTACCCAAGAGACCCAGTACTTC,CASSLPGHFTQETQYF
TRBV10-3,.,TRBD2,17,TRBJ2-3,TGTGCCATCAGTGGCGAACGGGAGGCCCCTAGCACAGATACGCAGTATTTT,CAISGEREAPSTDTQYF
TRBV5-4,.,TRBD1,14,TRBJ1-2,TGTGCCAGCAGTAGGGACAGGGGGCGGAATGGCTACACCTTC,CASSRDRGRNGYTF
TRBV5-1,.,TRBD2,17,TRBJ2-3,TGCGCCAGCAGCCAGAGGGGGCGGGGGGGTCTCACAGATACGCAGTATTTT,CASSQRGRGGLTDTQYF
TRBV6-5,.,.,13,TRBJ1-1,TGTGCCAGCAGTGGGCTGGAGAACACTGAAGCTTTCTTT,CASSGLENTEAFF
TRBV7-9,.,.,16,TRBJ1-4,TGTGCCAGCAGCCCAGAGGGGGTATCAACTAATGAAAAACTGTTTTTT,CASSPEGVSTNEKLFF
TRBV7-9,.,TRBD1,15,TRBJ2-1,TGTGCCAGCAGCTTAGGGGGGACAGGAATCAATGAGCAGTTCTTC,CASSLGGTGINEQFF